The entry below gives a single T cell receptor (beta chain) sequence along with its context. Its antigen is unidentified. The TCRbeta library was prepared with unique molecular identifiers. One entry per CDR3 protein results from TCRdb running MiXCR on the PCR reads. Of 900,000 or so distinct CDR3 sequences listed, around 15% were seen once; the top ten hold about 5%. The data derive from a study of T-cell reconstitution after alpha-beta-depleted transplantation in children. Study observations and caveats: Expanded graft clones numbering several hundred reportedly gave rise to alpha-beta T cells about two months after transplant. Hyperexpanded clones declined; after one year, newly produced T cells mostly supplied diversity. Where some patients showed high TCRbeta diversity at day 60, it came from recipient T cells and thymic progenitors that had survived.

Specimen: PBMCs, mostly from graft donor cells, collected 360 days after TCRalphabeta/CD19-depleted stem cell transplant. This clonotype originated in a male patient younger than 18 who had a stem cell transplant for acute lymphoblastic leukemia, so the T cells may come from the graft donor.

The CDR3 here is CASSFGFHLALTYEQYF. The CDR3 bases are TGCGCCAGCAGCTTCGGGTTCCACCTAGCGCTCACCTACGAGCAGTACTTC. J is TRBJ2-7 and V is TRBV5-1; perhaps TRBD2 as D (6 bases). This CDR3 spans 17 amino acids. The germline V gene encodes CDR1 SGHRS and CDR2 YFSETQ. Trimming left V 2 bases short and J 2 bases short, with 20 bases between.